This is a list of T cell receptor beta chains from one sample in a study of blood T cell repertoires in COVID-19. Clones were read by immunoSEQ multiplex PCR, and TCRdb kept only the in-frame ones, dropping some. The data contain approximately 490,000 clones, roughly nine tenths of them seen just once; the ten biggest clones take up roughly 8.5%. Sequencing used PBMCs or T cells enriched from blood (not recorded which). The receptors here all came from an older woman who had recovered from COVID-19. Both conserved end residues are part of each CDR3. Not every row has a clone size; where given, it reads once, few, many or a size class.

>-|TRBV29-1|TRBJ2-3
CSVGMTSGGRTQYF
>-|TRBV4-1|TRBJ2-3
CASSQDWQSTDTQYF
>-|TRBV18|TRBJ2-5
CASSLEGSETQYF
>-|TRBV24-1|TRBJ1-1
CATSGYLLNTEAFF
>-|TRBV5-6|TRBJ2-2
CASSTGTRGFTGGELFF
>-|TRBV24-1|TRBJ2-7
CATSDRDRGYEQYF
>few|TRBV5-4|TRBJ2-2
CASSSGTSGGYTGELFF
>-|TRBV19|TRBJ2-1
CASSIAGAGGYNEQFF
>-|TRBV2|TRBJ1-5
CASSLNQPQHF
>once|TRBV2|TRBJ1-2
CASSEGRSVYGYTF
>-|TRBV9|TRBJ2-6
CASSVTGGGGANVLTF
>-|TRBV7-8|TRBJ1-3
CASSPGGGNTIYF
>-|TRBV10-1|TRBJ2-7
CASSPGGTTYEQYF
>-|TRBV5-5|TRBJ1-2
CASSPTPGANYGYTF
>-|TRBV23-1|TRBJ1-2
CASSQEGKGNYGYTF